This TCR beta chain was found in a study of blood T cell repertoires in COVID-19. Participant reports of clinical history set cohort assignment. Assay used: immunoSEQ multiplex PCR; TCRdb lists only in-frame clones, some missing. Among about 240,000 clones listed, around 89% were seen once. This CDR3 has 13 amino acids. CDR1 and CDR2 (germline): SGHNT, YENEEA. The germline V and J ends were trimmed by 0 bases and 6 bases, with 3 bases remaining between them. The sequence derives from a woman in her twenties or thirties who had recovered from COVID-19. The J gene is TRBJ1-6, the V gene TRBV11-3; D remains unclear. Sequencing used PBMCs or T cells enriched from blood (not recorded which). The CDR3 nucleotides read TGTGCCAGCAGCTTAGACATTAATTCACCCCTCCACTTT. Its translation: CASSLDINSPLHF. Filled out from reference TRBV11-3 and TRBJ1-6, the complete variable domain reads EAGVVQSPRYKIIEKKQPVAFWCNPISGHNTLYWYLQNLGQGPELLIRYENEEAVDDSQLPKDRFSAERLKGVDSTLKIQPAELGDSAVYLCASSLDINSPLHFGNGTRLTVT.